A single sample gave rise to the 6 T cell receptor beta chains below, sequenced in a study of human T cells and chemical hapten exposure. Time point meaning: patch test 3, about 24 weeks after DPC sensitization. Documented treatment: therapeutic diphenylcyclopropenone sensitization with weekly scalp DPC. Each CDR3 protein gets one entry after TCRdb re-called the RACE reads with MiXCR. This sample has more than 45,000 distinct CDR3 sequences, with over 10% found just once. The sample was whole blood, taken in connection with sensitization to the hapten diphenylcyclopropenone (DPC). The receptors originated from a man aged 25-45 years with alopecia areata. Some clones in this sample may be carry-over from other donors' samples.

This clonotype was seen ten or more times. The rearrangement uses TRBV28 and TRBJ1-6; no clear D gene. This CDR3 is 11 amino acids long. V lost 8 bases and J 7 bases, leaving 6 bases between the germline ends. CDR1 and CDR2 from the germline V gene are MDHEN and SYDVKM. CDR3 residues: CASERNSPLHF. DNA for the CDR3: TGTGCCAGCGAGCGAAATTCACCCCTCCACTTT.

The sample holds a few counts of this clonotype. The chain links TRBV9 to TRBJ2-1; no clear D gene. The CDR3 has 13 amino acids. V was pared by 4 bases and J by 8 bases, with 13 bases between. The germline V gene encodes CDR1 SGDLS and CDR2 YYNGEE. The CDR3 nucleotides read TGTGCCAGCAGCCTATTTGAGGCCGATGAGCAGTTCTTC. This sequence encodes CASSLFEADEQFF.

This clonotype was counted ten times or more. The chain couples TRBV20-1 to TRBJ1-3; TRBD1 matches at 7 bases. The CDR3 has 14 residues. CDR1 is DFQATT and CDR2 is SNEGSKA in the germline V gene (reference sequence). V trimming: 2 bases; J trimming: 1 base; junction bases outside the gene matches: 2. CDR3 nucleotides: TGCAGTGCTAGACGGACAGGATCTGGAAACACCATATATTTT. Its translation is CSARRTGSGNTIYF.

Many counts were recorded for this clonotype. The rearrangement uses TRBV7-2 and TRBJ2-2; D is ambiguous. The ends were cut back, 5 bases at V and 4 bases at J, with 11 bases in the middle. Germline V lookup: CDR1 SGHTA, CDR2 FQGNSA. This CDR3 contains 14 residues. DNA for the CDR3: TGTGCCAGCAGCCTACTGGGATCCACCGGGGAGCTGTTTTTT. Its protein product is CASSLLGSTGELFF.

This clonotype was observed a few times. V usage is TRBV12-2 and J usage is TRBJ2-7; TRBD2, the D gene given by the table, was not confirmed from the DNA. TRBV12-2 is a listed pseudogene. The CDR3 consists of 19 residues. The CDR3 reads CASRPQPGLAGTSSYEQYF. In DNA, the CDR3 is TGTGCAAGTCGCCCCCAACCGGGACTAGCGGGGACGAGCTCCTACGAGCAGTACTTC.

In its sample, this clonotype was seen many times. This chain uses TRBV9 with TRBJ2-1, with 9 bases lining up with TRBD1. Trimming removed 3 bases from V and 2 bases from J; junction bases left unmatched: 3. Germline V gene lookup returns CDR1 SGDLS and CDR2 YYNGEE. CDR3 length: 15 amino acids. As DNA, the CDR3 is TGTGCCAGCAGCGAGGGGACAGGGACCTACAATGAGCAGTTCTTC. Translation gives CASSEGTGTYNEQFF.